This T cell receptor (beta chain) is from a study of blood T cell repertoires in COVID-19. On the study more broadly: The United States, Italy and Spain supplied acute and convalescent COVID-19 samples.

Using immunoSEQ multiplex PCR, the repertoire was profiled, and TCRdb retains in-frame clones only, with some absent. The sample shows under 400,000 clones, roughly 85% of them seen only once. Sequenced material: PBMCs or T cells enriched from blood (not recorded which). This receptor was identified in a woman aged 40 to 50 with acute COVID-19.

This CDR3 is CASSQVGQGTEAFF. The CDR3, as DNA: TGTGCCAGCAGCCAAGTCGGACAGGGGACTGAAGCTTTCTTT. The chain carries TRBV3-1 (or the pseudogene TRBV3-2) and TRBJ1-1; 9 nucleotides line up with TRBD1. Germline CDR1 and CDR2: LGHDT and YNNKEL (reference sequence). The CDR3 totals 14 residues. Unmatched junction bases numbered 2, after V lost 1 base and J lost 5 bases.